This passage covers 8 T cell receptor beta chains from one sample sequenced in a study of T cell repertoires in cytomegalovirus infection. TCRdb reprocessed the reads via MiXCR and lists one record per CDR3 protein. This table has about 700,000 distinct CDR3 sequences, approximately 33% appearing once. These receptors' targets are unknown. The source was cultured PBMCs, collected from culture after CMV antigen stimulation. The receptors originated from a human donor in good health (CMV status not recorded). Some clones in this sample may be carry-over from other donors' samples.

This clonotype was found a few times. The chain uses TRBV6-4 and TRBJ1-6; the D gene is possibly TRBD1 (6 bases). CDR1 MRHNA and CDR2 SNTAGT come from the germline V gene. The CDR3 consists of 14 residues. V lost 0 bases and J lost 12, with 12 bases in between. CDR3 amino acids: CASSDSSTGIPLHF. Written as DNA, the CDR3 is TGTGCCAGCAGTGACTCCTCAACAGGGATACCCCTCCACTTT.

This clonotype has more than one count but fewer than ten. This chain links TRBV7-9 with TRBJ1-5, with 7 positions matching TRBD1. Germline assignment: CDR1 SEHNR and CDR2 FQNEAQ (reference sequence). Trimming removed 3 bases from V and 6 bases from J; junction bases left unmatched: 14. There are 17 residues in the CDR3. CDR3 in amino acids: CASSFLQGMMAFQPQHF. Written as DNA, the CDR3 is TGTGCCAGCAGCTTTCTACAGGGGATGATGGCGTTTCAGCCCCAGCATTTT. Supplemented by reference TRBV7-9 and TRBJ1-5, the full variable domain reads DTGVSQNPRHKITKRGQNVTFRCDPISEHNRLYWYRQTLGQGPEFLTYFQNEAQLEKSRLLSDRFSAERPKGSFSTLEIQRTEQGDSAMYLCASSFLQGMMAFQPQHFGDGTRLSIL.

The rearrangement joins TRBV20-1 to TRBJ1-4; no clear D. The CDR3 is made up of 14 amino acids. Germline CDR1 and CDR2: DFQATT and SNEGSKA (reference sequence). Trimming stripped 3 bases from V and 10 bases from J, with 18 bases between. The CDR3 DNA is TGCAGTGCTAGCCGAGACCCGGCCGCGACAAAACTGTTTTTT. Translated, it gives CSASRDPAATKLFF.

The chain joins TRBV7-2 to TRBJ2-7; TRBD1 agrees at 9 bases. J was trimmed by 4 bases and V by 5 bases; bases with no gene match: 15. CDR3 length: 17 amino acids. Germline V CDR1 and CDR2: SGHTA, FQGNSA. The CDR3 here is CASSLGQGRPRPYEQYF. CDR3 in DNA: TGTGCCAGCAGCCTAGGACAGGGGAGGCCGAGGCCTTACGAGCAGTACTTC.

This clonotype has only a few counts. This sequence may be a read error, since a much larger clone differs from it by one base. The DNA for the CDR3 is TGTGCCAGCAGCGTAGGACTAGCGGCTAGCACAGATACGCAGTATTTT. This codes for CASSVGLAASTDTQYF. J is TRBJ2-3 and V is TRBV9, with 9 bases lining up with TRBD2. The CDR3 sequence is 16 residues long. The V and J ends lost 0 bases and 0 bases, in that order; junction bases with no gene match: 2. The germline gives CDR1 SGDLS, CDR2 YYNGEE. The complete variable domain, with remaining parts taken from reference TRBV9 and TRBJ2-3, reads DSGVTQTPKHLITATGQRVTLRCSPRSGDLSVYWYQQSLDQGLQFLIQYYNGEERAKGNILERFSAQQFPDLHSELNLSSLELGDSALYFCASSVGLAASTDTQYFGPGTRLTVL.

The sample holds a few counts of this clonotype. The chain recombines TRBV12-5 with TRBJ2-7; 8 nucleotides line up with TRBD1. CDR3 size: 12 residues. V was clipped by 9 bases and J by 4 bases; unmatched bases: 5. Germline V gives CDR1 LGHNT, CDR2 FRNRAP. This chain's CDR3 is CASRTGLYEQYF. CDR3 nucleotides: TGTGCTAGCAGGACAGGGCTGTACGAGCAGTACTTC. The full variable domain, its missing parts supplied by reference TRBV12-5 and TRBJ2-7, is DARVTQTPRHKVTEMGQEVTMRCQPILGHNTVFWYRQTMMQGLELLAYFRNRAPLDDSGMPKDRFSAEMPDATLATLKIQPSEPRDSAVYFCASRTGLYEQYFGPGTRLTVT.

The rearrangement links TRBV7-9 to TRBJ1-1; no definite D call. V lost 3 bases and J 1 base, leaving 9 bases between the germline ends. There are 14 residues in the CDR3. The germline V gene encodes CDR1 SEHNR and CDR2 FQNEAQ (reference sequence). This CDR3 reads CASSLMSENTEAFF. Written as DNA, the CDR3 is TGTGCCAGCAGCTTGATGTCCGAGAACACTGAAGCTTTCTTT. The entire variable domain, with the rest obtained from reference TRBV7-9 and TRBJ1-1, is as follows: DTGVSQNPRHKITKRGQNVTFRCDPISEHNRLYWYRQTLGQGPEFLTYFQNEAQLEKSRLLSDRFSAERPKGSFSTLEIQRTEQGDSAMYLCASSLMSENTEAFFGQGTRLTVV.

CDR3 coding DNA: TGTGCCAGCAGCGTAGCTACTTTGTGGGGGGCGAACAATGAGCAGTTCTTC. Amino acids: CASSVATLWGANNEQFF. This chain uses TRBV9 with TRBJ2-1, with D perhaps assigned TRBD1 or TRBD2 (6 bases each). V was cut by 0 bases and J by 5 bases, with 18 bases left in between. The CDR3 is made up of 17 amino acids. CDR1 SGDLS and CDR2 YYNGEE come from the germline V gene.